One sample yielded the 23 T cell receptor beta chains listed below, sequenced in a study of blood T cell repertoires in COVID-19. The data were produced by immunoSEQ multiplex PCR, yet TCRdb's version contains in-frame clones alone and is incomplete. The table lists more than 95,000 clones, around 83% of them singletons, with 12% in the top ten. The sample consisted of peripheral blood. The source is a man aged 60 to 69 with acute or convalescent COVID-19.

CDR3 DNA sequence: TGTGCCAGCAGTTTTAGTGACACTGAAGCTTTCTTT. The encoded protein is CASSFSDTEAFF. This chain links TRBV12-3 or TRBV12-4 with TRBJ1-1; no firm D call. CDR3 length equals 12 residues. V lost 3 bases, J lost 3 bases, and 5 bases lay in between.

This chain joins TRBV21-1 and TRBJ1-1; TRBD1, the table's D call, was not compared with the DNA. TRBV21-1 is a known pseudogene. The CDR3 is made up of 16 amino acids. CDR3 loop: CASNPGTGQVNTEAFF. The CDR3 coding sequence is TGTGCCAGCAACCCCGGGACAGGGCAGGTGAACACTGAAGCTTTCTTT.

This chain uses TRBV5-1 with TRBJ2-2; D perhaps matches TRBD1 (5 bases). V lost 0 bases to trimming and J lost 0 bases, with 12 bases between them. CDR1 and CDR2 from the germline V gene are SGHRS and YFSETQ. The CDR3 loop spans 17 amino acids. CDR3 in amino acids: CASSLAVQTANTGELFF. CDR3 DNA: TGCGCCAGCAGCTTGGCCGTCCAGACAGCGAACACCGGGGAGCTGTTTTTT.

The chain links TRBV5-1 to TRBJ2-3, with D tentatively TRBD1 (6 bases). Germline-derived CDR1 and CDR2 are SGHRS and YFSETQ. V dropped 2 bases and J dropped 3 bases, with 13 bases sitting between them. The CDR3 runs 15 residues. Written as DNA, the CDR3 is TGCGCCAGCAGCTTTCAGGGGCTTGGGACAGATACGCAGTATTTT. This sequence encodes CASSFQGLGTDTQYF.

The chain couples TRBV14 to TRBJ2-2; D is possibly TRBD1 (7 bases). Per germline, CDR1 SGHDN and CDR2 FVKESK. Trimming removed 3 bases from V and 5 bases from J, with 13 bases in between. This CDR3 has 15 amino acids. CDR3 loop: CASSQTGRRTGELFF. Written as DNA, the CDR3 is TGTGCCAGCAGCCAGACAGGGAGGAGAACCGGGGAGCTGTTTTTT.

This clone occurred a few times. The rearrangement joins TRBV27 to TRBJ2-2; a possible D gene is TRBD2 (5 bases). Looked up from germline, CDR1 is MNHEY and CDR2 is SMNVEV (reference sequence). CDR3 length equals 17 residues. Trimming stripped 2 bases from V and 5 bases from J, with 18 bases between. The chain's CDR3 is CASSLRPVGARTGELFF. The CDR3 DNA reads as TGTGCCAGCAGTTTAAGGCCTGTGGGAGCCAGGACCGGGGAGCTGTTTTTT.

The chain recombines TRBV5-4 with TRBJ2-1; 11 bases match TRBD2. The CDR3 runs 15 residues. Losses at the gene ends were 4 bases for V and 7 bases for J; bases not matched to a gene: 7. CDR1 and CDR2 (germline): SGHNT, YYREEE (reference sequence). CDR3 amino acids: CASSQMTSGTNEQFF. CDR3 in DNA: TGTGCCAGCAGCCAAATGACTAGCGGGACGAATGAGCAGTTCTTC. The entire variable domain, with the rest obtained from reference TRBV5-4 and TRBJ2-1, is as follows: ETGVTQSPTHLIKTRGQQVTLRCSSQSGHNTVSWYQQALGQGPQFIFQYYREEENGRGNFPPRFSGLQFPNYSSELNVNALELDDSALYLCASSQMTSGTNEQFFGPGTRLTVL.

This clone occurred once. The V gene is TRBV30, the J gene TRBJ2-1; TRBD2 matches 8 bases. Germline CDR1 GTSNPN, CDR2 SVGIG (reference sequence). V shed 8 bases, J shed 6 bases, and the junction held 9 bases outside the gene matches. The CDR3 consists of 13 residues. CDR3 protein: CAAGGLVVNEQFF. DNA of the CDR3: TGTGCCGCCGGGGGACTAGTCGTCAATGAGCAGTTCTTC.

CDR3 bases: TGTGCCAGCTCACCACCGAGAAGACAGGGGCAAGAGACCCAGTACTTC. Its protein is CASSPPRRQGQETQYF. This chain joins TRBV18 and TRBJ2-5; 8 bases line up with TRBD1. V shed 0 bases, J shed 2 bases, and the junction held 5 bases outside the gene matches. This CDR3 region has 16 residues. Germline CDR1 and CDR2: KGHSH and LQKENI.

This clone was found a few times. This chain joins TRBV10-1 and TRBJ1-1; D unresolved. The CDR3 consists of 14 residues. V lost 0 bases and J lost 4, with 9 bases in between. Germline CDR1 and CDR2: WNHNN and SYGVQD (reference sequence). DNA for the CDR3: TGCGCCAGCAGTGAGTCCGGGAGGGCCACTGAAGCTTTCTTT. Translation gives CASSESGRATEAFF.

The rearrangement links TRBV7-2 to TRBJ2-3; no reliable D call. The CDR3 totals 12 residues. Germline V gives CDR1 SGHTA, CDR2 FQGNSA. Trimming removed 5 bases from V and 2 bases from J, with 5 bases in between. This CDR3 is CASSLATDTQYF. The CDR3 DNA sequence: TGTGCCAGCAGCCTGGCCACAGATACGCAGTATTTT.

V is TRBV21-1 and J is TRBJ2-2; TRBD1 reflects the table's D call only, with no check against the DNA. TRBV21-1 is labeled a pseudogene. The CDR3 contains 17 residues. The CDR3 spells CASSTPRGTANTGELFF. Here the CDR3 DNA reads TGTGCCAGCAGCACCCCCCGGGGGACAGCAAACACCGGGGAGCTGTTTTTT.

The V gene is TRBV5-6, the J gene TRBJ2-1, with D possibly TRBD2 on 5 matching bases. CDR1 is SGHDT, CDR2 YYEEEE, per germline. The CDR3 totals 13 residues. V lost 4 bases and J 6 bases, leaving 11 bases between the germline ends. CDR3: CASSRMGSNEQFF. DNA of the CDR3: TGTGCCAGCAGCCGAATGGGGAGCAATGAGCAGTTCTTC.

The chain couples TRBV28 to TRBJ2-7; D might be TRBD2 (5 bases). The germline gives CDR1 MDHEN, CDR2 SYDVKM. The V gene lost 5 bases and the J gene lost 2 bases, with 16 bases spanning the gap. CDR3 length: 15 residues. CDR3 region: CASSSLNWGAYEQYF. Written as DNA, the CDR3 is TGTGCCAGCAGTAGTCTGAATTGGGGAGCCTACGAGCAGTACTTC.

This chain links TRBV24-1 with TRBJ2-3, with D unresolved. Trimming pared 6 bases from V and 2 bases from J, leaving 8 bases between. Per the germline V gene, CDR1 is KGHDR and CDR2 is SFDVKD. The CDR3 runs to 13 residues. Written as DNA, the CDR3 is TGTGCCACCAGTTACGGTATCACAGATACGCAGTATTTT. Translating it yields CATSYGITDTQYF.

This clone has only one observation. This chain links TRBV2 with TRBJ2-2, with D possibly being TRBD2 (6 bases). V was pared by 6 bases and J by 2 bases, with 10 bases between. Germline V lookup: CDR1 SNHLY, CDR2 FYNNEI. This CDR3 has 14 residues. The CDR3 region has the DNA TGTGCCAGCAGGCGGGGTCCAAACACCGGGGAGCTGTTTTTT. Protein sequence: CASRRGPNTGELFF.

The chain has TRBV29-1 and TRBJ1-4; 10 bases fit TRBD1. Germline-derived CDR1 and CDR2 are SQVTM and ANQGSEA. J was trimmed by 0 bases and V by 5 bases; bases with no gene match: 15. The length of the CDR3 is 19 residues. CDR3 sequence: CSVRGRTGGSLATNEKLFF. CDR3 nucleotides: TGCAGCGTTAGGGGAAGGACAGGGGGATCCCTTGCAACTAATGAAAAACTGTTTTTT.

This chain connects TRBV28 to TRBJ1-3; D perhaps matches TRBD1 (6 bases). The length of the CDR3 is 20 residues. V was trimmed by 3 bases and J by 2 bases, leaving 26 bases between them. Germline CDR1 reads MDHEN; CDR2 reads SYDVKM. The CDR3 region has the DNA TGTGCCAGCAGTTTTTTCCCTCCGCCCGACAGGAACCGACCTGGAAACACCATATATTTT. Translating it yields CASSFFPPPDRNRPGNTIYF.

The chain links TRBV6-5 to TRBJ1-1; D might be TRBD1 (5 bases). CDR3 length: 13 residues. Trimming shortened V by 6 bases and J by 7 bases, and 15 bases separated the two germline ends. In germline, CDR1 is MNHEY, CDR2 SVGAGI. The DNA for the CDR3 is TGTGCCAGCAGGTTCGGTAGGGGCAGTGAAGCTTTCTTT. This encodes CASRFGRGSEAFF.

The rearrangement links TRBV10-1 to TRBJ2-7, with TRBD2 identical over 10 bases. Germline CDR1 is WNHNN and CDR2 is SYGVQD (reference sequence). The CDR3 length is 13 residues. Trimming removed 2 bases from V and 11 bases from J; junction bases left unmatched: 6. The CDR3 loop reads CASSESGRARKYF. The CDR3 region has the DNA TGCGCCAGCAGTGAGAGCGGGAGGGCCCGTAAGTACTTC.

V gene TRBV7-9 combines with J gene TRBJ2-2; 7 nucleotides match TRBD1. Trimming cost V 5 bases and J 0 bases; bases outside gene matches: 3. Germline CDR1 and CDR2: SEHNR and FQNEAQ (reference sequence). This CDR3 comprises 15 residues. CDR3 in amino acids: CASSRGQTNTGELFF. DNA of the CDR3: TGTGCCAGCAGCCGGGGACAGACGAACACCGGGGAGCTGTTTTTT.

The chain carries TRBV18 and TRBJ2-1, with D perhaps TRBD1 (7 bases). The CDR3 has 16 residues. Germline CDR1 KGHSH, CDR2 LQKENI. With 0 bases removed from V and 7 bases from J, the gap between germline ends came to 16 bases. Written as DNA, the CDR3 is TGTGCCAGCTCACCACCGGGGGAGGCAGGGGGAAATGAGCAGTTCTTC. Translation gives CASSPPGEAGGNEQFF.

The chain is built from TRBV28 and TRBJ2-1; D may be TRBD2 (5 bases). This CDR3 is built from 15 residues. V gave up 3 bases and J gave up 5 bases, with 14 bases separating them. In germline, CDR1 is MDHEN, CDR2 SYDVKM. The CDR3: CASSFRAARDNEQFF. The CDR3 DNA reads as TGTGCCAGCAGTTTTCGAGCGGCAAGGGACAATGAGCAGTTCTTC.